This T cell receptor (beta chain) was found in a study of blood T cell repertoires in COVID-19. Study-wide background: Specimens from acute and convalescent COVID-19 originated in the United States, Italy and Spain. In each case, the material was cDNA or gDNA derived from T cells, B-cell-depleted T cells, or PBMCs.

Authors' methods: Reference gene primer amplification yielded estimated nucleated cell counts. Profiling relied on immunoSEQ multiplex PCR, and the TCRdb table lists in-frame clones only, not all of them. From that table come the V and J calls and clone size; the DNA was used to work out D and trimming. Here the sample spans 100,000 or so clones, more than 85% being singletons. Trimming removed 1 base at V and 5 bases at J, with 18 bases between. The CDR3 totals 16 residues. The germline gives CDR1 GTSNPN, CDR2 SVGIG (reference sequence). The TCR comes from a man aged 18-30 years with acute or convalescent COVID-19. This chain connects TRBV30 to TRBJ1-5; D might be TRBD1 (5 bases). Sequences were obtained from peripheral blood. The CDR3 loop is CAWSGGRDSFDQPQHF. The CDR3 nucleotides are TGTGCCTGGAGTGGGGGCAGGGATTCGTTCGATCAGCCCCAGCATTTT.